These 8 T cell receptor beta chains share one sample of origin, sequenced in a study of blood T cell repertoires in COVID-19. The assay was immunoSEQ multiplex PCR, and TCRdb's table has in-frame clones only and misses some. This table has around 110,000 clones, over 80% appearing once. Sequencing input: peripheral blood. The receptors were gathered from a man aged 25-45 years with acute or convalescent COVID-19.

The chain joins TRBV4-1 to TRBJ2-3, with TRBD2 matching over 9 bases. J was trimmed by 3 bases and V by 4 bases; bases with no gene match: 8. CDR1 and CDR2 (germline): MGHRA, YSYEKL. This CDR3 spans 16 amino acids. CDR3 DNA sequence: TGCGCCAGCAGCCGCCGTCCTAGCGGGGATACAGATACGCAGTATTTT. This codes for CASSRRPSGDTDTQYF.

Details on this clone: Being one base from a much bigger clone, this may be a read error. The V gene is TRBV7-3, the J gene TRBJ2-2; no reliable D call. There are 15 residues in the CDR3. The germline V gene encodes CDR1 SGHTA and CDR2 FQGTGA. Between the trimmed V and J ends, which lost 5 bases and 0 bases, there was a span of 10 bases. As DNA, the CDR3 is TGTGCCAGCAGCCCGAACTATTCGAACACCGGGGAGCTGTTTTTT. Translated: CASSPNYSNTGELFF.

J is TRBJ2-2 and V is TRBV6-6; D call uncertain. V lost 7 bases to trimming and J lost 6 bases, with 9 bases between them. The CDR3 sequence is 12 residues long. From germline, CDR1 is MNHNY and CDR2 SVGAGI (reference sequence). This CDR3 reads CASNHQAGELFF. Written as DNA, the CDR3 is TGTGCCAGCAACCATCAGGCCGGGGAGCTGTTTTTT.

The sample holds one count of this clone. The rearrangement joins TRBV28 to TRBJ2-7, with D maybe TRBD2 (6 bases). The CDR3 length is 13 residues. Germline V CDR1 and CDR2: MDHEN, SYDVKM. The V gene lost 5 bases and the J gene lost 4 bases, with 12 bases spanning the gap. The CDR3 is CASSAGRPYEQYV. Here the CDR3 DNA reads TGTGCCAGCAGTGCGGGGAGGCCATACGAGCAGTACGTC.

This chain links TRBV25-1 with TRBJ2-7, with TRBD2 matching over 15 bases. This CDR3 has 14 residues. Germline V lookup: CDR1 MGHDK, CDR2 SYGVNS. The trim removed 4 bases at V and 6 bases at J, leaving 1 base unmatched. CDR3 coding DNA: TGTGCCAGCAGTGGGACTAGCGGGGGGGTCGAGCAGTACTTC. As protein: CASSGTSGGVEQYF.

The chain is built from TRBV7-9 and TRBJ1-1, with TRBD1 identical over 10 bases. This CDR3 contains 16 residues. Germline CDR1 and CDR2: SEHNR and FQNEAQ (reference sequence). Trimming removed 4 bases from V and 3 bases from J; junction bases left unmatched: 8. The CDR3 DNA reads TGTGCCAGCAGCTCCGACAGGGGGCGTTGGTACACTGAAGCTTTCTTT. This sequence encodes CASSSDRGRWYTEAFF.

This chain links TRBV25-1 with TRBJ2-7; TRBD2 might be the D (5 bases). The CDR3 extends over 13 amino acids. The V and J ends lost 2 bases and 5 bases respectively, with 10 bases between them. Germline V CDR1 and CDR2: MGHDK, SYGVNS. In DNA, the CDR3 is TGTGCCAGCAGTGAACCCCCCGGGGACGAGCAGTACTTC. Translated: CASSEPPGDEQYF.

This chain links TRBV14 with TRBJ2-7, with 8 bases identical to TRBD1. The junction had 12 bases not matched to a gene; V was cut back by 3 bases and J by 2 bases. CDR1 SGHDN and CDR2 FVKESK come from the germline V gene. The CDR3 contains 17 residues. The CDR3 coding sequence is TGTGCCAGCAGCCAGGGTAAGTGGACAGGGAGGACCTACGAGCAGTACGTC. It yields the protein CASSQGKWTGRTYEQYV.